This TCR beta chain was observed in a study of radiation and T cells in renal cell carcinoma. The assay was immunoSEQ multiplex PCR, and TCRdb's table has in-frame clones only and misses some. The table lists about 150,000 clones, approximately 86% of them singletons, with 10% to 15% in the top ten. The CDR3 consists of 13 residues. Germline-derived CDR1 and CDR2 are SGHAT and FQNNGV. V dropped 5 bases and J dropped 6; count of bases not matched to a gene: 6. The time point here: blood 2 weeks post-SBRT. Noted treatment: 15 Gy SBRT to primary tumor, nephrectomy 4 weeks later. The patient's renal cell carcinoma had clear cell pathology.

The input for sequencing was blood, taken from a patient whose treatment included radiotherapy and nephrectomy. V gene TRBV11-2 combines with J gene TRBJ2-7; 8 bases line up with TRBD1. The clonotype was recovered from a woman aged 45-65 years with renal cell carcinoma. Here the CDR3 reads CASSLPTGAEQYF. The CDR3 DNA follows: TGTGCCAGCAGCCTGCCGACAGGGGCCGAGCAGTACTTC.